This T cell receptor (beta chain) was captured in a study of blood T cell repertoires in COVID-19. This CDR3 spans 16 amino acids. V shed 6 bases and J shed 3 bases, with 17 bases lying between them. Germline values: CDR1 LNHDA, CDR2 SQIVND (reference sequence). Original processing methods: How many nucleated cells were present was estimated from reference gene primer amplification. Libraries were prepared by immunoSEQ multiplex PCR; TCRdb keeps only in-frame clonotypes and omits some of them. V, J and clone size reflect that table, while D and trimming were determined from the DNA. The repertoire holds roughly 100,000 clones, with 84% as singletons.

The chain is built from TRBV19 and TRBJ2-2; maybe TRBD1 (5 bases). The origin of this receptor is a man between 40 and 49 years old with active or convalescent COVID-19. Sequences were obtained from peripheral blood. CDR3 in DNA: TGTGCCAGTAGGTCAGGGTCCGTGATCCACACCGGGGAGCTGTTTTTT. This gives the protein CASRSGSVIHTGELFF.